Below are 8 T cell receptor beta chains sequenced from a single sample in a study of T-cell memory formation after mild COVID-19. In TCRdb, the 5' RACE reads were re-called with MiXCR into one record per CDR3 protein. The sample consists of fewer than 700,000 distinct CDR3 sequences, around 17% of them appearing once. Material: PBMCs or a T cell subset sorted from them (not recorded which). These receptors originate from an adult woman who had mild COVID-19 (a few samples of this study predate the infection). Cell type and time point are not known.

The chain has TRBV12-3 or TRBV12-4 and TRBJ1-6; D is ambiguous. This CDR3 is 11 amino acids long. V lost 6 bases to trimming and J lost 9 bases, with 6 bases between them. For the CDR3, the DNA is TGTGCCAGCAGCTTTAGTTCACCCCTCCACTTT. This gives the protein CASSFSSPLHF.

Only a few counts were recorded for this clonotype. The genes are TRBV29-1 and TRBJ1-1; no firm D call. There are 13 residues in the CDR3. V was pared by 0 bases and J by 1 base, with 6 bases between. Germline V gives CDR1 SQVTM, CDR2 ANQGSEA. The CDR3 is CSVEEAGNTEAFF. CDR3 nucleotide sequence: TGCAGCGTTGAAGAAGCAGGGAACACTGAAGCTTTCTTT.

The V call is TRBV6-4, the J call TRBJ1-2, with TRBD1 matching over 9 bases. Germline trimming cut 2 bases from V and 6 bases from J; bases unmatched to any gene: 13. The CDR3 totals 17 residues. The germline CDR1 and CDR2 sequences are MRHNA and SNTAGT. CDR3 in DNA: TGTGCCAGCAGTGACATTGGCGGACAGGGGCGCACGGATGGCTACACCTTC. Encoded protein: CASSDIGGQGRTDGYTF.

This chain uses TRBV18 with TRBJ2-7, with 11 bases aligning to TRBD2. CDR1 and CDR2 (germline): KGHSH, LQKENI. CDR3 length: 19 residues. J was trimmed by 2 bases and V by 1 base; bases with no gene match: 13. In nucleotides, the CDR3 is TGTGCCAGCTCACCACGATCGACAGAGACTAGCGGGATTACCTACGAGCAGTACTTC. Amino acids: CASSPRSTETSGITYEQYF. The full variable domain, rest sourced from reference TRBV18 and TRBJ2-7, is NAGVMQNPRHLVRRRGQEARLRCSPMKGHSHVYWYRQLPEEGLKFMVYLQKENIIDESGMPKERFSAEFPKEGPSILRIQQVVRGDSAAYFCASSPRSTETSGITYEQYFGPGTRLTVT.

This clonotype occurred a few times. CDR3: CASSASAWQEVDTQYF. The CDR3, as DNA: TGTGCCAGCAGCGCCAGTGCGTGGCAAGAGGTAGATACGCAGTATTTT. The rearrangement uses TRBV2 and TRBJ2-3, with unresolved D. The germline CDR1 and CDR2 sequences are SNHLY and FYNNEI. V lost 6 bases to trimming and J lost 5 bases, with 21 bases between them. This CDR3 contains 16 residues.

This clonotype occurred many times. The CDR3 spells CASSQDPGKPNIQYF. The DNA for the CDR3 is TGCGCCAGCAGCCAAGACCCCGGGAAACCCAACATTCAGTACTTC. The chain couples TRBV4-3 to TRBJ2-4; D possibly corresponds to TRBD2 (5 bases). The CDR3 has 15 residues. Trimming pared 0 bases from V and 7 bases from J, leaving 13 bases between. Per germline, CDR1 LGHNA and CDR2 YSLEER.

This clonotype came up a few times. This rearrangement joins TRBV5-1 to TRBJ2-4, with D unresolved. This CDR3 is built from 15 residues. Germline CDR1 reads SGHRS; CDR2 reads YFSETQ. Between the trimmed V and J ends, which lost 2 bases and 3 bases, there was a span of 12 bases. In nucleotides, the CDR3 is TGCGCCAGCAGCTTCCAGACTGGAAGCAAAAACATTCAGTACTTC. Its translation is CASSFQTGSKNIQYF.

This clonotype was detected only a few times. The chain employs TRBV14 and TRBJ1-1; D unclear. The CDR3 totals 14 residues. Germline CDR1 is SGHDN and CDR2 is FVKESK. Between the trimmed V and J ends, which lost 3 bases and 8 bases, there was a span of 16 bases. CDR3 amino acids: CASSHQYSLMEAFF. The CDR3 DNA reads TGTGCCAGCAGCCACCAGTACTCACTTATGGAAGCTTTCTTT. Based on the CDR3 plus reference TRBV14 and TRBJ1-1, the full variable domain is EAGVTQFPSHSVIEKGQTVTLRCDPISGHDNLYWYRRVMGKEIKFLLHFVKESKQDESGMPNNRFLAERTGGTYSTLKVQPAELEDSGVYFCASSHQYSLMEAFFGQGTRLTVV.